The T cell receptor beta chain under discussion was sequenced for a study of CD8 T cells in ankylosing spondylitis. The sample holds a few counts of this clonotype. Antigen: not known. TCRdb reprocessed the 5' RACE reads with MiXCR, giving one entry per CDR3 protein. The data show around 150,000 distinct CDR3 sequences, with under 35% seen just once and 5.5% to 7.5% held by the top ten. The V gene lost 5 bases and the J gene lost 3 bases, with 14 bases spanning the gap. The CDR3 sequence is 14 residues long. Germline CDR1 is MNHEY and CDR2 is SVGEGT. Study-wide results and limits: The authors reported significant enrichment of disease-linked clones in matched ankylosing spondylitis synovial fluid.

The material sequenced was synovial fluid, either unsorted or a sorted T cell fraction (not recorded which). This chain uses TRBV6-2 or TRBV6-3 with TRBJ2-7; D might be TRBD1 (5 bases). This sequence originates from a male donor with ankylosing spondylitis. As DNA, the CDR3 is TGTGCCAGCAGTACCTCCCCAGGGATCTACGAGCAGTACTTC. This codes for CASSTSPGIYEQYF.